One sample yielded the 12 T cell receptor beta chains listed below, sequenced in a study of cytomegalovirus exposure and HLA in healthy donors. Libraries were prepared by immunoSEQ multiplex PCR; TCRdb keeps only in-frame clonotypes and omits some of them. The table includes approximately 300,000 clones, around 90% detected once. Input material: PBMCs. The receptors originated from a woman aged 30 to 39 in good health and CMV-seropositive.

The rearrangement uses TRBV4-3 and TRBJ1-3, with TRBD1 as a possible D gene (6 bases). This CDR3 spans 16 amino acids. Germline values: CDR1 LGHNA, CDR2 YSLEER. The V end lost 2 bases, the J end lost 2 bases, and 13 bases lay between the germline ends. CDR3 sequence reads: CASSQNARGTGNTIYF. In nucleotides, the CDR3 is TGCGCCAGCAGCCAAAACGCAAGGGGGACTGGAAACACCATATATTTT.

V is TRBV14 and J is TRBJ2-2, with TRBD2 matching over 10 bases. The CDR3 spans 16 residues. With 2 bases clipped from V and 1 base from J, the junction kept 1 base outside the gene matches. Germline CDR1 and CDR2: SGHDN and FVKESK. In DNA, the CDR3 is TGTGCCAGCAGCCAAACTAGCGGGGTGAACACCGGGGAGCTGTTTTTT. It encodes CASSQTSGVNTGELFF.

This clone came up once. The chain joins TRBV7-6 to TRBJ2-1, with D perhaps matching TRBD2 (6 bases). Between the trimmed V and J ends, which lost 5 bases and 7 bases, there was a span of 21 bases. This CDR3 has 16 amino acids. Germline V gives CDR1 SGHVS, CDR2 FNYEAQ. In DNA form, the CDR3 reads TGTGCCAGCAGCCTAAGACCCCCGGGAGATCAAAATGAGCAGTTCTTC. This codes for CASSLRPPGDQNEQFF.

The chain is built from TRBV18 and TRBJ1-2; 10 bases line up with TRBD1. CDR1 and CDR2 (germline): KGHSH, LQKENI. The length of the CDR3 is 15 residues. J was trimmed by 4 bases and V by 4 bases; bases with no gene match: 6. CDR3 residues: CASSHWDRGLYGYTF. In nucleotides, the CDR3 is TGTGCCAGCTCACACTGGGACAGGGGACTCTATGGCTACACCTTC.

The CDR3, as DNA: TGCGCCAGCAGCCAACCCTCAGGAGGTATCTACGAGCAGTACTTC. Its translation is CASSQPSGGIYEQYF. V gene TRBV4-1 combines with J gene TRBJ2-7; a possible D gene is TRBD2 (5 bases). From germline, CDR1 is MGHRA and CDR2 YSYEKL. Deletions cut 2 bases from V and 3 bases from J, with 14 bases between. This CDR3 contains 15 residues.

This clone was counted once. Within the sample, other DNA sequences also encode this same CDR3. This chain uses TRBV2 with TRBJ2-7; D is unclear. The CDR3 has 10 amino acids. V was pared by 4 bases and J by 4 bases, with 2 bases between. In germline, CDR1 is SNHLY, CDR2 FYNNEI. Here the CDR3 DNA reads TGTGCCAGCAGTGCTTACGAGCAGTACTTC. Protein product: CASSAYEQYF.

The chain couples TRBV7-6 to TRBJ2-7; possibly TRBD1 or TRBD2 for D (5 bases each). V was pared by 0 bases and J by 2 bases, with 11 bases between. CDR1 is SGHVS and CDR2 is FNYEAQ in the germline V gene. The CDR3 is made up of 15 amino acids. The CDR3 reads CASSLAQGPTYEQYF. The CDR3 DNA sequence: TGTGCCAGCAGCTTAGCCCAGGGACCGACCTACGAGCAGTACTTC.

V and J are TRBV15 and TRBJ1-1; 9 positions agree with TRBD1. The CDR3 is 14 amino acids. The V gene's germline CDR1 is LNHNV and CDR2 YYDKDF (reference sequence). V lost 0 bases and J lost 6; bases outside the gene matches: 2. For the CDR3, the DNA is TGTGCCACCAGCAGAGAAGACAGGGGGGCTGAAGCTTTCTTT. It yields the protein CATSREDRGAEAFF.

This clone occurred once. The rearrangement joins TRBV27 to TRBJ1-5; possibly TRBD1 for D (5 bases). This CDR3 has 15 residues. The V end was cut by 2 bases, the J end by 0 bases, with 8 bases between. Germline CDR1 and CDR2: MNHEY and SMNVEV (reference sequence). CDR3 in amino acids: CASSLEGDSNQPQHF. The DNA for the CDR3 is TGTGCCAGCAGTTTAGAAGGGGATAGCAATCAGCCCCAGCATTTT.

A note on this clone: Other DNA sequences of this sample code for an identical CDR3. The rearrangement uses TRBV27 and TRBJ2-3, with no clear D. Germline values: CDR1 MNHEY, CDR2 SMNVEV (reference sequence). The CDR3 runs 11 residues. V was shortened by 2 bases and J by 5 bases, with 2 bases between the two germline ends. The CDR3 DNA is TGTGCCAGCAGTTTAGGAGATACGCAGTATTTT. Amino acid sequence: CASSLGDTQYF.

This chain joins TRBV28 and TRBJ1-2; D might be TRBD1 (5 bases). The CDR3 covers 15 residues. Trimming left V 3 bases short and J 4 bases short, with 15 bases between. The V gene's germline CDR1 is MDHEN and CDR2 SYDVKM. The CDR3 coding sequence is TGTGCCAGCAGTTTCCGGGACCCACGGGTCTATGGCTACACCTTC. Its translation is CASSFRDPRVYGYTF.

This rearrangement joins TRBV28 to TRBJ1-5; 11 bases line up with TRBD1. V lost 6 bases, J lost 13 bases, and 14 bases stayed unmatched. Germline V CDR1 and CDR2: MDHEN, SYDVKM. The CDR3 is 15 amino acids. CDR3 sequence: CASSTPGTGGSNQHF. The CDR3 DNA is TGTGCCAGCAGCACTCCCGGGACAGGGGGTAGCAATCAGCATTTT.